A selection of T cell receptor beta chains follows, all from one sample in a study of graft-versus-host responses after intestinal transplantation. Here immunoSEQ multiplex PCR was the method, and the copy in TCRdb shows in-frame clones only, minus some. The sample has tens of thousands of clones, 30% to 40% seen once. The material was alloreactive CD8+ T cells from a mixed lymphocyte reaction culture, obtained before intestinal transplant. Every receptor here comes from a human patient who received an intestinal transplant. CDR3s include the opening cysteine and the closing phenylalanine or tryptophan. A D gene is named only where the DNA matches it firmly. Some rows have no size entry. The others give once, few or many, or a class for an expanded clone.

TRBV7-7	-	TRBJ2-7	-	CASSLEARSYEQYF	TGTGCCAGCAGCTTAGAGGCGCGGTCCTACGAGCAGTACTTC
TRBV7-6	-	TRBJ2-3	-	CASSLIGRTDTQYF	TGTGCCAGCAGCTTAATCGGGCGCACAGATACGCAGTATTTT
TRBV7-3	-	TRBJ2-3	-	CASSLFGRSGDTQYF	TGTGCCAGCAGCTTATTTGGCAGGTCCGGAGATACGCAGTATTTT
TRBV6-5	-	TRBJ2-2	few	CASSYSTTGELFF	TGTGCCAGCAGTTACTCGACCACCGGGGAGCTGTTTTTT
TRBV7-9	-	TRBJ2-1	few	CASSLGGGHYNEQFF	TGTGCCAGCAGCTTAGGAGGGGGGCACTACAATGAGCAGTTCTTC
TRBV7-3	TRBD2	TRBJ2-3	-	CASSLAGREGTDTQYF	TGTGCCAGCAGCTTAGCTGGTCGGGAGGGCACAGATACGCAGTATTTT
TRBV7-2	-	TRBJ2-5	-	CASSFWSRDIGQTQYF	TGTGCCAGCAGCTTTTGGTCCCGGGACATCGGCCAGACCCAGTACTTC
TRBV19	-	TRBJ1-2	-	CASSPDNYGYTF	TGTGCCAGTTCTCCAGACAACTATGGCTACACCTTC
TRBV6-4	-	TRBJ2-1	-	CASSDHIQGHEQFF	TGTGCCAGCAGTGACCACATTCAGGGGCATGAGCAGTTCTTC
TRBV4-2	TRBD1	TRBJ2-7	-	CASSLRTGSTYEQYF	TGTGCCAGCAGCCTAAGGACAGGGTCCACCTACGAGCAGTACTTC
TRBV7-2	-	TRBJ1-1	few	CASSLEVNTEAFF	TGTGCCAGCAGCTTAGAGGTGAACACTGAAGCTTTCTTT
TRBV4-1	-	TRBJ2-7	few	CASSFESGGGYEQYF	TGCGCCAGCAGCTTCGAATCTGGGGGCGGATACGAGCAGTACTTC
TRBV5-6	TRBD2	TRBJ2-1	few	CASSPHPSGRYYNEQFF	TGTGCCAGCAGCCCCCACCCTAGCGGGAGATACTACAATGAGCAGTTCTTC
TRBV7-9	-	TRBJ2-7	few	CASSGWTASYEQYF	TGTGCCAGCAGCGGATGGACAGCCAGCTACGAGCAGTACTTC
TRBV28	-	TRBJ2-7	-	CASSLLLGAGSSYEQYF	TGTGCCAGCAGTTTACTACTAGGGGCAGGGTCGTCGTACGAGCAGTACTTC
TRBV6-1	-	TRBJ1-6	few	CASSLSPGSPLHF	TGTGCCAGCAGCCTTAGTCCGGGTTCACCCCTCCACTTT
TRBV4-1	-	TRBJ1-3	-	CASSYDPFSGSIIYF	TGCGCCAGCAGCTACGATCCTTTCTCTGGAAGCATCATATATTTT
TRBV6-5	-	TRBJ2-1	-	CASSYRGNEQFF	TGTGCCAGCAGTTATCGAGGCAATGAGCAGTTCTTC
TRBV7-6	-	TRBJ2-7	-	CASSLALEASYEQYF	TGTGCCAGCAGCTTAGCGCTTGAAGCCTCCTACGAGCAGTACTTC
TRBV2	-	TRBJ2-7	few	CASRGRRVRPYEQYF	TGTGCCAGCAGGGGGCGCAGGGTGAGGCCCTACGAGCAGTACTTC
TRBV28	TRBD2	TRBJ2-1	-	CASSILAGRHNEQFF	TGTGCCAGCAGTATCCTAGCGGGACGACACAATGAGCAGTTCTTC
TRBV10-3	-	TRBJ1-1	-	CATARGYSITEAFF	TGTGCCACGGCACGAGGTTATTCAATCACTGAAGCTTTCTTT
TRBV5-6	-	TRBJ2-7	few	CASRVWGALYEQYF	TGTGCCAGCAGAGTTTGGGGGGCCCTGTACGAGCAGTACTTC
TRBV18	-	TRBJ2-2	few	CASSPVAARNTGELFF	TGTGCCAGCTCACCGGTGGCAGCCAGAAACACCGGGGAGCTGTTTTTT
TRBV30	-	TRBJ2-5	medium-sized	CAWSVWGAETQYF	TGTGCCTGGAGTGTATGGGGAGCGGAGACCCAGTACTTC
TRBV4-2	-	TRBJ1-1	few	CASSQDAVEAFF	TGTGCCAGCAGCCAAGATGCAGTTGAAGCTTTCTTT
TRBV13	-	TRBJ2-5	-	CASSLTIRETQYF	TGTGCCAGCAGCTTGACTATTCGAGAGACCCAGTACTTC
TRBV29-1	-	TRBJ1-3	medium-sized	CSVEGEGNTIYF	TGCAGCGTTGAAGGGGAGGGAAACACCATATATTTT
TRBV7-6	TRBD1	TRBJ2-5	-	CASSLDWTGQETQYF	TGTGCCAGCAGCTTAGATTGGACAGGACAAGAGACCCAGTACTTC
TRBV5-3	-	TRBJ2-2	-	CARSLAGFFTGELFF	TGTGCCAGAAGCTTGGCGGGGTTCTTCACCGGGGAGCTGTTTTTT
TRBV11-1	TRBD2	TRBJ2-7	few	CASSFSGRIYEQYF	TGTGCCAGCAGCTTTAGCGGGAGAATCTACGAGCAGTACTTC
TRBV6-5	TRBD1	TRBJ1-2	-	CASSFVGTDNYGYTF	TGTGCCAGCAGTTTCGTCGGGACAGATAACTATGGCTACACCTTC
TRBV5-4	-	TRBJ1-2	-	CASSLKTGANFDGYTF	TGTGCCAGCAGCCTAAAGACCGGCGCCAACTTCGATGGCTACACCTTC
TRBV4-1	-	TRBJ2-5	few	CASSQVEGETQYF	TGCGCCAGCAGCCAAGTAGAGGGGGAGACCCAGTACTTC
TRBV6-1	TRBD1	TRBJ1-2	-	CAILGTGETNYGYTF	TGTGCCATCCTCGGGACAGGGGAAACAAACTATGGCTACACCTTC
TRBV9	-	TRBJ2-2	few	CASSVAGGGYTGELFF	TGTGCCAGCAGCGTAGCAGGGGGGGGCTACACCGGGGAGCTGTTTTTT
TRBV29-1	-	TRBJ1-2	-	CSVVPDDYFYGYTF	TGCAGCGTTGTTCCGGACGACTATTTCTATGGCTACACCTTC
TRBV10-3	-	TRBJ1-1	few	CAISEMRSTEAFF	TGTGCCATCAGTGAGATGAGGTCTACTGAAGCTTTCTTT
TRBV7-9	-	TRBJ2-3	-	CASSLYVAGLGDTQYF	TGTGCCAGCAGCTTATATGTCGCAGGGTTGGGAGATACGCAGTATTTT
TRBV11-3	TRBD1	TRBJ1-6	-	CASSGAGQGCF	TGTGCCAGCAGCGGGGCGGGACAGGGGTGCTTT
TRBV7-6	-	TRBJ2-7	-	CASSSQTLISYEQYF	TGTGCCAGCAGCTCGCAGACTCTAATCTCCTACGAGCAGTACTTC